A selection of T cell receptor beta chains follows, all from one sample in a study of siplizumab effects on memory and regulatory T cells. The protocol was immunoSEQ multiplex PCR, while the TCRdb copy is restricted to in-frame clones and leaves out a portion. The table shows about 13,000 clones, with 40% occurring only once. The antigens these receptors bind are not known. The specimen sequenced was CFSE-low (dividing) CD8+ T cells sorted from an allogeneic mixed lymphocyte reaction. The receptors here all came from a human donor in good health; the cells came from an allogeneic mixed lymphocyte reaction. CDR3s include the opening cysteine and the closing phenylalanine or tryptophan. Each record gives: J gene, D gene, V gene, clone size, CDR3 protein, CDR3 DNA. D genes are given only for firm matches. Rows may omit the clone size; those that give it use once, few, many or a size class.

>TRBJ2-1|NA|TRBV5-1|NA
CASSLAGYEQFF
TGCGCCAGCAGCTTGGCGGGGTATGAGCAGTTCTTC
>TRBJ2-5|NA|TRBV7-3|NA
CASSFGPGETQYF
TGTGCCAGCAGCTTCGGGCCCGGAGAGACCCAGTACTTC
>TRBJ2-1|NA|TRBV11-2|few
CASSLRGMARTYNEQFF
TGTGCCAGCAGCTTAAGGGGAATGGCTCGTACCTACAATGAGCAGTTCTTC
>TRBJ2-1|NA|TRBV7-9|NA
CASSRSNYNEQFF
TGTGCCAGCAGCCGGAGTAATTACAATGAGCAGTTCTTC
>TRBJ2-7|NA|TRBV29-1|few
CSVALHRSYEQYF
TGCAGCGTTGCTCTACACAGATCCTACGAGCAGTACTTC
>TRBJ1-5|NA|TRBV6-1|NA
CASSAGVVYQPQHF
TGTGCCAGCAGCGCAGGGGTAGTGTATCAGCCCCAGCATTTT
>TRBJ1-2|NA|TRBV6-6|NA
CASRRTPGGRDGYTF
TGTGCCAGCAGACGTACACCGGGGGGCAGGGATGGCTACACCTTC
>TRBJ2-1|NA|TRBV19|medium-sized
CASSILGASYNEQFF
TGTGCCAGTAGTATATTGGGGGCATCCTACAATGAGCAGTTCTTC
>TRBJ1-1|TRBD1|TRBV4-1|medium-sized
CASSLTPGQGVATEAFF
TGCGCCAGCAGCCTTACCCCGGGACAGGGGGTTGCCACTGAAGCTTTCTTT
>TRBJ2-1|TRBD2|TRBV4-3|NA
CASSPGRAGVYNEQFF
TGCGCCAGCAGCCCCGGACGAGCGGGAGTCTACAATGAGCAGTTCTTC
>TRBJ2-1|NA|TRBV19|NA
CASSDSWSSYNEQFF
TGTGCCAGTAGTGACAGTTGGAGCTCCTACAATGAGCAGTTCTTC
>TRBJ2-1|TRBD2|TRBV7-9|few
CASSVAGGSYNEQFF
TGTGCCAGCAGCGTAGCGGGAGGTTCCTACAATGAGCAGTTCTTC
>TRBJ2-1|NA|TRBV4-3|NA
CASSQELLNEQFF
TGCGCCAGCAGCCAAGAACTATTGAATGAGCAGTTCTTC
>TRBJ1-3|NA|TRBV30|few
CAWSGISGNTIYF
TGTGCCTGGAGCGGGATATCTGGAAACACCATATATTTT
>TRBJ1-4|NA|TRBV7-2|few
CASSLGPAVNEKLFF
TGTGCCAGCAGCTTAGGGCCAGCCGTTAATGAAAAACTGTTTTTT
>TRBJ2-5|NA|TRBV6-1|few
CASKPIPDQETQYF
TGTGCCAGCAAGCCCATCCCGGACCAAGAGACCCAGTACTTC
>TRBJ1-2|NA|TRBV30|NA
CAWSTRGGSAYGYTF
TGTGCCTGGAGTACCCGGGGGGGGTCAGCCTATGGCTACACCTTC
>TRBJ1-1|TRBD1|TRBV7-6|few
CASSLGTGANTEAFF
TGTGCCAGCAGCCTGGGGACAGGGGCGAACACTGAAGCTTTCTTT
>TRBJ2-1|NA|TRBV29-1|NA
CSVGRDNYNEQFF
TGCAGCGTTGGCCGGGACAACTACAATGAGCAGTTCTTC
>TRBJ2-1|TRBD2|TRBV27|medium-sized
CASVPGTSGYNEQFF
TGTGCCAGCGTACCCGGGACTAGCGGATACAATGAGCAGTTCTTC
>TRBJ2-4|NA|TRBV9|NA
CASSVAGAAVDIQYF
TGTGCCAGCAGCGTAGCTGGGGCCGCGGTGGACATTCAGTACTTC
>TRBJ2-7|TRBD2|TRBV19|NA
CASSIREVGDEQYF
TGTGCCAGTAGTATCCGGGAGGTAGGCGACGAGCAGTACTTC
>TRBJ2-7|NA|TRBV27|NA
CASSLSMTDYEQYF
TGTGCCAGCAGTTTATCAATGACCGACTACGAGCAGTACTTC
>TRBJ2-7|NA|TRBV7-8|NA
CASSRLWGPLEQYF
TGTGCCAGCAGCCGCCTTTGGGGCCCTCTCGAGCAGTACTTC
>TRBJ1-1|TRBD1|TRBV6-6|NA
CASSPAGTVNTEAFF
TGTGCCAGCAGTCCAGCCGGGACAGTGAACACTGAAGCTTTCTTT
>TRBJ2-7|TRBD1|TRBV6-1|NA
CASSFQGAFYEQYF
TGTGCCAGCAGTTTTCAGGGGGCTTTCTACGAGCAGTACTTC
>TRBJ2-3|NA|TRBV27|few
CASSLMAVTSSTDTQYF
TGTGCCAGCAGTTTAATGGCCGTGACTTCTAGCACAGATACGCAGTATTTT
>TRBJ2-3|TRBD1|TRBV9|NA
CASSETGGTDTQYF
TGTGCCAGCAGCGAGACAGGGGGCACAGATACGCAGTATTTT
>TRBJ2-5|TRBD2|TRBV9|NA
CASSALAGGPFETQYF
TGTGCCAGCAGCGCCCTAGCGGGGGGGCCTTTCGAGACCCAGTACTTC
>TRBJ2-1|NA|TRBV27|NA
CASIGSYNEQFF
TGTGCCTCAATCGGAAGTTACAATGAGCAGTTCTTC
>TRBJ1-1|NA|TRBV5-5|few
CASSLGLNTEAFF
TGTGCCAGCAGCTTGGGGCTGAACACTGAAGCTTTCTTT
>TRBJ2-7|NA|TRBV4-1|NA
CASSQVGQGSGEQYF
TGCGCCAGCAGCCAAGTTGGTCAGGGAAGTGGCGAGCAGTACTTC
>TRBJ2-7|NA|TRBV6-1|NA
CASSESRGPDYEQYF
TGTGCCAGCAGTGAAAGTAGGGGCCCCGACTACGAGCAGTACTTC
>TRBJ2-7|TRBD1|TRBV7-6|few
CASSPGTGENYEQYF
TGTGCCAGCAGCCCCGGGACAGGGGAAAACTACGAGCAGTACTTC
>TRBJ1-1|NA|TRBV7-9|once
CASRPQGNTEAFF
TGTGCCAGCAGACCACAGGGGAACACTGAAGCTTTCTTT
>TRBJ2-1|NA|TRBV9|few
CASSVWSGDDYNEQFF
TGTGCCAGCAGCGTATGGTCAGGGGACGACTACAATGAGCAGTTCTTC
>TRBJ1-6|NA|TRBV30|NA
CAWSDMGDSPLHF
TGTGCCTGGAGTGATATGGGTGATTCACCCCTCCACTTT
>TRBJ2-7|NA|TRBV4-1|few
CASSQVIGERGYEQYF
TGCGCCAGCAGCCAAGTAATCGGGGAACGTGGGTACGAGCAGTACTTC
>TRBJ1-4|TRBD1|TRBV11-2|medium-sized
CASSLTGGANEKLFF
TGTGCCAGCAGCTTAACAGGGGGCGCTAATGAAAAACTGTTTTTT
>TRBJ2-5|NA|TRBV7-9|few
CASSSLQWVEETQYF
TGTGCCAGCAGCTCTTTGCAGTGGGTCGAAGAGACCCAGTACTTC
>TRBJ2-7|TRBD2|TRBV27|medium-sized
CASSPPPSGSSYEQYF
TGTGCCAGCAGTCCCCCCCCTAGCGGAAGCTCCTACGAGCAGTACTTC
>TRBJ2-3|TRBD2|TRBV27|few
CASSVLAGGTDTQYF
TGTGCCAGCAGTGTACTAGCGGGAGGCACAGATACGCAGTATTTT
>TRBJ2-7|NA|TRBV7-6|NA
CASSPGRRSYEQYF
TGTGCCAGCAGCCCGGGACGAAGAAGTTACGAGCAGTACTTC
>TRBJ2-3|NA|TRBV27|NA
CASSFSRLTIDTDTQYF
TGTGCCAGCAGTTTTTCCCGCTTGACCATAGACACAGATACGCAGTATTTT
>TRBJ2-7|NA|TRBV27|NA
CASSYAGSSYEQYF
TGTGCCAGCAGTTATGCTGGTAGCTCCTACGAGCAGTACTTC